Listed here are 30 T cell receptor beta chains from one sample, sequenced in a study of shared clonotypes between healthy human individuals. TCRdb's copy holds only in-frame clones and misses some; the assay was immunoSEQ multiplex PCR. This table has roughly 2.5 million clones, 85% to 95% appearing once. The specimen sequenced was naive CD4+ T cells sorted from blood. Subset specified: CD45RA+ positively selected. The receptors originated from a man younger than 35 in good health.

As for this clone: Other DNA sequences in the sample encode the same CDR3. The chain is built from TRBV5-1 and TRBJ2-5; D is unresolved. Germline-derived CDR1 and CDR2 are SGHRS and YFSETQ. The V and J ends lost 1 base and 3 bases respectively, with 7 bases between them. The CDR3 is 13 residues long. The DNA of the CDR3 is TGCGCCAGCAGCTTGTTAGGGAAAGAGACCCAGTACTTC. Its protein is CASSLLGKETQYF.

The gene calls are TRBV27 and TRBJ1-5, with D possibly being TRBD1 (5 bases). This CDR3 has 14 amino acids. Germline CDR1 and CDR2: MNHEY and SMNVEV (reference sequence). Trimming took 3 bases from V and 3 from J, leaving 9 bases between them. The CDR3 protein is CASSFSGANQPQHF. CDR3 nucleotide sequence: TGTGCCAGCAGTTTTTCTGGGGCCAATCAGCCCCAGCATTTT.

This chain links TRBV15 with TRBJ1-2, with a possible D match to TRBD1 (6 bases). The CDR3 contains 14 residues. From germline, CDR1 is LNHNV and CDR2 YYDKDF (reference sequence). V lost 4 bases and J lost 1, with 10 bases in between. The CDR3 reads CATSKDSFNYGYTF. CDR3 DNA: TGTGCCACCAGCAAGGACAGCTTTAACTATGGCTACACCTTC.

The chain couples TRBV6-6 to TRBJ2-3; 9 nucleotides match TRBD2. This CDR3 comprises 16 residues. The germline V gene has CDR1 MNHNY and CDR2 SVGAGI (reference sequence). After removal of 0 bases from V and 5 bases from J, the junction contained 6 bases not matched to a gene. In DNA form, the CDR3 reads TGTGCCAGCAGTTACTCGGCGGGGGGGCCTGGAGATACGCAGTATTTT. This sequence encodes CASSYSAGGPGDTQYF.

The J gene is TRBJ1-1, the V gene TRBV12-5; D unresolved. V was shortened by 3 bases and J by 4 bases, with 12 bases between the two germline ends. This CDR3 is built from 14 residues. CDR1 and CDR2 (germline): LGHNT, FRNRAP. CDR3 DNA sequence: TGTGCTAGTGGTTTTGGGGAGGTGGGCACTGAAGCTTTCTTT. Its protein product is CASGFGEVGTEAFF.

V is TRBV2 and J is TRBJ1-5; TRBD1 is a possible D gene (6 bases). V lost 6 bases to trimming and J lost 6 bases, with 12 bases between them. The germline CDR1 and CDR2 sequences are SNHLY and FYNNEI. The CDR3 has 13 residues. CDR3 loop: CASRGAWGQPQHF. CDR3 DNA: TGTGCCAGCAGGGGGGCTTGGGGTCAGCCCCAGCATTTT.

This clone has only one observation. J is TRBJ1-2 and V is TRBV15; possible D gene TRBD1, 6 bases. V lost 0 bases, J lost 14 bases, and 19 bases lay in between. The CDR3 is 14 amino acids. CDR1 is LNHNV and CDR2 is YYDKDF in the germline V gene (reference sequence). The CDR3 sequence is CATSREDSSLLKTF. The CDR3 nucleotides are TGTGCCACCAGCAGAGAGGACAGTTCCCTGCTGAAGACCTTC.

The chain has TRBV9 and TRBJ1-5; no clear D gene. The CDR3 has 13 residues. CDR1 SGDLS and CDR2 YYNGEE come from the germline V gene. The V end was cut by 7 bases, the J end by 0 bases, with 8 bases between. DNA for the CDR3: TGTGCCAGCGGACGGGATAGCAATCAGCCCCAGCATTTT. It is translated as CASGRDSNQPQHF.

The rearrangement links TRBV10-3 to TRBJ2-7; either TRBD1 or TRBD2 may supply D (7 bases each). Germline-derived CDR1 and CDR2 are ENHRY and SYGVKD. The length of the CDR3 is 15 residues. Trimming took off 2 bases at V and 0 bases at J, with 11 bases between the two ends. CDR3 nucleotide sequence: TGTGCCATCAGTGAGGCAGGGGGGGACTCCTACGAGCAGTACTTC. It encodes CAISEAGGDSYEQYF.

The chain joins TRBV7-2 to TRBJ2-1; D is uncertain. V lost 2 bases and J 9 bases, leaving 8 bases between the germline ends. Germline loops: CDR1 SGHTA, CDR2 FQGNSA. This CDR3 has 12 amino acids. CDR3 residues: CASSLFVAEQFF. In nucleotides, the CDR3 is TGTGCCAGCAGCTTATTCGTGGCTGAGCAGTTCTTC.

The chain links TRBV7-2 to TRBJ2-3; 12 positions match TRBD2. Germline assignment: CDR1 SGHTA and CDR2 FQGNSA. This CDR3 region has 15 residues. The V segment lost 5 bases and the J segment 6 bases; nucleotides outside the gene matches: 6. CDR3 protein: CASSPGLAGRDTQYF. CDR3 nucleotide sequence: TGTGCCAGCAGCCCCGGACTAGCGGGAAGGGATACGCAGTATTTT.

The chain combines TRBV19 with TRBJ2-5; 7 bases align to TRBD1. This CDR3 is 16 amino acids long. Trimming cost V 2 bases and J 4 bases; bases outside gene matches: 10. Germline V CDR1 and CDR2: LNHDA, SQIVND (reference sequence). CDR3 protein: CASSIRGTTGLETQYF. The CDR3 DNA reads TGTGCCAGTAGTATAAGGGGGACGACAGGGCTAGAGACCCAGTACTTC.

CDR3 coding DNA: TGTGCCAGCAGCCGGACAGGGGGCGCCTATGGCTACACCTTC. This gives the protein CASSRTGGAYGYTF. V and J are TRBV7-9 and TRBJ1-2; 11 nucleotides line up with TRBD1. With V trimmed by 5 bases and J by 4 bases, 3 bases remained unmatched. The CDR3 contains 14 residues. CDR1 and CDR2 (germline): SEHNR, FQNEAQ (reference sequence).

This sequence joins TRBV20-1 and TRBJ2-7, with D unresolved. Per the germline V gene, CDR1 is DFQATT and CDR2 is SNEGSKA (reference sequence). The ends were cut back, 1 base at V and 5 bases at J, with 6 bases in the middle. The CDR3 consists of 11 residues. The CDR3 spells CSARVLNEQYF. CDR3 DNA: TGCAGTGCTAGAGTGTTGAACGAGCAGTACTTC.

The V call is TRBV5-1, the J call TRBJ1-2, with TRBD1 identical over 8 bases. In germline, CDR1 is SGHRS, CDR2 YFSETQ. With 4 bases clipped from V and 4 bases from J, the junction kept 6 bases outside the gene matches. This CDR3 contains 14 residues. The CDR3 here is CASSADRVSYGYTF. The CDR3 DNA sequence: TGCGCCAGCAGCGCGGACAGGGTTAGCTATGGCTACACCTTC.

The chain employs TRBV19 and TRBJ1-2; TRBD1 might be the D (6 bases). V was cut by 7 bases and J by 6 bases, with 15 bases left in between. This CDR3 has 13 residues. Looked up from germline, CDR1 is LNHDA and CDR2 is SQIVND (reference sequence). The CDR3 DNA reads TGTGCCAGTACGGGGTTTAAGGGGGATGGCTACACCTTC. It specifies CASTGFKGDGYTF.

This clone appeared a single time. The chain couples TRBV5-5 to TRBJ1-6, with 8 positions matching TRBD1. There are 16 residues in the CDR3. V shed 2 bases, J shed 6 bases, and the junction held 7 bases outside the gene matches. Per the germline V gene, CDR1 is SGHKS and CDR2 is YYEKEE (reference sequence). The CDR3 spells CASSFTGTGTNSPLHF. The CDR3 coding sequence is TGTGCCAGCAGCTTCACCGGGACAGGAACTAATTCACCCCTCCACTTT.

This clone has more than one count but fewer than ten. The CDR3 protein is CAWSSGRPTNEKLFF. The CDR3 DNA reads TGTGCCTGGAGTTCGGGCCGGCCAACTAATGAAAAACTGTTTTTT. The chain joins TRBV30 to TRBJ1-4; no reliable D call. Germline V gene data show CDR1 as GTSNPN and CDR2 as SVGIG (reference sequence). The CDR3 is 15 residues long. The V and J ends lost 2 bases and 0 bases respectively, with 10 bases between them.

The chain carries TRBV11-2 and TRBJ2-1; D gene ambiguous. V gave up 1 base and J gave up 6 bases, with 13 bases separating them. From germline, CDR1 is SGHAT and CDR2 FQNNGV. There are 15 residues in the CDR3. The CDR3 reads CASSLVTGRTNEQFF. CDR3 DNA: TGTGCCAGCAGCTTAGTTACGGGTAGGACCAATGAGCAGTTCTTC.

Notes on this clone: Other nucleotide sequences in the sample specify the same CDR3. The chain combines TRBV18 with TRBJ1-3; no clear D gene. The V gene's germline CDR1 is KGHSH and CDR2 LQKENI. CDR3 length equals 15 residues. V was pared by 6 bases and J by 1 base, with 13 bases between. CDR3 in amino acids: CASSRTGTSGNTIYF. CDR3 sequence (DNA): TGTGCCAGCTCGAGGACTGGAACTTCTGGAAACACCATATATTTT.

The count of this clone is one. This chain links TRBV5-1 with TRBJ2-1; D is unclear. Trimming cost V 0 bases and J 2 bases, with 9 bases left between them. This CDR3 has 15 residues. Germline V gene lookup returns CDR1 SGHRS and CDR2 YFSETQ. The CDR3 coding sequence is TGCGCCAGCAGCTTGGCCGGCTGGCCCTACAATGAGCAGTTCTTC. Its protein product is CASSLAGWPYNEQFF.

This sequence joins TRBV5-4 and TRBJ2-5; 8 nucleotides line up with TRBD1. This CDR3 spans 13 amino acids. V gave up 4 bases and J gave up 4 bases; unmatched junction bases: 3. The germline gives CDR1 SGHNT, CDR2 YYREEE (reference sequence). The CDR3 reads CASSPGGAETQYF. Written as DNA, the CDR3 is TGTGCCAGCAGCCCAGGGGGCGCAGAGACCCAGTACTTC.

This clone was counted a single time. V gene TRBV7-2 combines with J gene TRBJ2-1, with D possibly matching TRBD1 (6 bases). The V gene's germline CDR1 is SGHTA and CDR2 FQGNSA. This CDR3 has 11 residues. Trimming pared 6 bases from V and 10 bases from J, leaving 10 bases between. CDR3 coding DNA: TGTGCCAGCAGGACAGGAAACGAGCAGTTCTTC. As protein: CASRTGNEQFF.

This clone has just a few counts. The rearrangement links TRBV10-2 to TRBJ2-2; 15 bases are a match to TRBD2. J was trimmed by 6 bases and V by 2 bases; bases with no gene match: 1. Germline assignment: CDR1 WSHSY and CDR2 SAAADI. The CDR3 runs 16 residues. The CDR3 bases are TGCGCCAGCAGTGAGGGACTAGCGGGGGGGCCCGGGGAGCTGTTTTTT. Translated, it gives CASSEGLAGGPGELFF.

On this clone itself: This sample includes further DNA sequences coding for the same CDR3. The rearrangement uses TRBV7-2 and TRBJ2-5; D is unclear. This CDR3 has 13 amino acids. Trimming removed 1 base from V and 4 bases from J, with 7 bases in between. Germline V gives CDR1 SGHTA, CDR2 FQGNSA. The CDR3 reads CASSLVGPETQYF. The DNA for the CDR3 is TGTGCCAGCAGCTTAGTGGGTCCAGAGACCCAGTACTTC. Full variable domain (rest looked up from reference TRBV7-2 and TRBJ2-5): GAGVSQSPSNKVTEKGKDVELRCDPISGHTALYWYRQSLGQGLEFLIYFQGNSAPDKSGLPSDRFSAERTGGSVSTLTIQRTQQEDSAVYLCASSLVGPETQYFGPGTRLLVL.

This sequence joins TRBV7-2 and TRBJ2-5, with D perhaps matching TRBD2 (6 bases). Per the germline V gene, CDR1 is SGHTA and CDR2 is FQGNSA. Trimming took off 2 bases at V and 5 bases at J, with 9 bases between the two ends. This CDR3 spans 13 amino acids. The CDR3 DNA is TGTGCCAGCAGCTTAAGACTAGGCGAGACCCAGTACTTC. It specifies CASSLRLGETQYF.

V and J are TRBV9 and TRBJ2-7; 9 nucleotides match TRBD1. The trim removed 4 bases at V and 3 bases at J, leaving 5 bases unmatched. The CDR3 length is 14 residues. CDR1 SGDLS and CDR2 YYNGEE come from the germline V gene. The CDR3 region is CASSSGTGHYEQYF. The CDR3 nucleotides are TGTGCCAGCAGCTCCGGGACAGGGCACTACGAGCAGTACTTC.

The chain employs TRBV2 and TRBJ1-1, with D perhaps matching TRBD1 (6 bases). Germline V gene lookup returns CDR1 SNHLY and CDR2 FYNNEI. There are 16 residues in the CDR3. Trimming stripped 5 bases from V and 4 bases from J, with 20 bases between. This CDR3 is CASSSAGTIEITEAFF. The CDR3 DNA sequence: TGTGCCAGCAGTTCAGCCGGGACAATCGAAATCACTGAAGCTTTCTTT.

Concerning this clone: Other DNA sequences in this specimen translate into the identical CDR3. The rearrangement joins TRBV7-2 to TRBJ1-2; D uncertain. Germline CDR1 and CDR2: SGHTA and FQGNSA. The CDR3 totals 12 residues. Trimming removed 2 bases from V and 5 bases from J, with 6 bases in between. The CDR3 DNA reads as TGTGCCAGCAGCTTAAGCGGGTATGGCTACACCTTC. This codes for CASSLSGYGYTF. The variable domain in full, with the rest retrieved from reference TRBV7-2 and TRBJ1-2, is GAGVSQSPSNKVTEKGKDVELRCDPISGHTALYWYRQSLGQGLEFLIYFQGNSAPDKSGLPSDRFSAERTGGSVSTLTIQRTQQEDSAVYLCASSLSGYGYTFGSGTRLTVV.

The rearrangement links TRBV6-1 to TRBJ2-7; possible D gene TRBD1, 5 bases. The germline gives CDR1 MNHNS, CDR2 SASEGT. The CDR3 runs to 15 residues. The V gene lost 6 bases and the J gene lost 0 bases, with 15 bases spanning the gap. CDR3 nucleotide sequence: TGTGCCAGCAGGAAGGGGCCTTCTACCTCCTACGAGCAGTACTTC. It translates to CASRKGPSTSYEQYF.